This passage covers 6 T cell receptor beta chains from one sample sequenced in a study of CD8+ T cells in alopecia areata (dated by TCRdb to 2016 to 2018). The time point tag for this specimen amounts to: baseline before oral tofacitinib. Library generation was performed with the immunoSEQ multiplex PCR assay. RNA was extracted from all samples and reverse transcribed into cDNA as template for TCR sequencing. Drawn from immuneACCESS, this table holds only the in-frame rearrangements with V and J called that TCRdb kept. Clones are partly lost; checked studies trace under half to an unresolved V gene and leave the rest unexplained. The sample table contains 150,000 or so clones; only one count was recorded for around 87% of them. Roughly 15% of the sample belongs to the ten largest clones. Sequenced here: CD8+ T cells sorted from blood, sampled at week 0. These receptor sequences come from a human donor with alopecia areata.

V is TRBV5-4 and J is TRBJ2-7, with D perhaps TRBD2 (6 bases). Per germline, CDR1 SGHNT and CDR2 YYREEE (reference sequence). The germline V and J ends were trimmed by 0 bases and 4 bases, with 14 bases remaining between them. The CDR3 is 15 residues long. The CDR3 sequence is CASSLVASAAYEQYF. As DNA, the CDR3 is TGTGCCAGCAGCTTGGTGGCTAGCGCGGCGTACGAGCAGTACTTC. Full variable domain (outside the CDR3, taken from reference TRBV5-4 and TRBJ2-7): ETGVTQSPTHLIKTRGQQVTLRCSSQSGHNTVSWYQQALGQGPQFIFQYYREEENGRGNFPPRFSGLQFPNYSSELNVNALELDDSALYLCASSLVASAAYEQYFGPGTRLTVT.

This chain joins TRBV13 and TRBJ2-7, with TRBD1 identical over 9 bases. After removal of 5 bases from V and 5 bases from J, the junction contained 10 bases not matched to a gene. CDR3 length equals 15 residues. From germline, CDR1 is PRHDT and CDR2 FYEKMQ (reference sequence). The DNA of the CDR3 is TGTGCCAGCAGCCTAACCGGGACAGGGCTACACGAGCAGTACTTC. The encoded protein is CASSLTGTGLHEQYF.

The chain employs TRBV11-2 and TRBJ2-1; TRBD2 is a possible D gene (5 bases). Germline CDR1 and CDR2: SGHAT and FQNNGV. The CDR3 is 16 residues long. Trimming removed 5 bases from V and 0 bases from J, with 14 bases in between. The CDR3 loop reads CASSPNGLSSYNEQFF. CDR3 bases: TGTGCCAGCAGCCCTAACGGACTCAGCTCCTACAATGAGCAGTTCTTC. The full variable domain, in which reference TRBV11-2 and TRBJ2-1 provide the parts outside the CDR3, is EAGVAQSPRYKIIEKRQSVAFWCNPISGHATLYWYQQILGQGPKLLIQFQNNGVVDDSQLPKDRFSAERLKGVDSTLKIQPAKLEDSAVYLCASSPNGLSSYNEQFFGPGTRLTVL.

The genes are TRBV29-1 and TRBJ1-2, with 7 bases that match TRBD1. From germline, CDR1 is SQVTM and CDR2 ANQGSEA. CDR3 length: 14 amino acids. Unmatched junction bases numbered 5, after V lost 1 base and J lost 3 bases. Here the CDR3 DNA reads TGCAGCGTTGAAGTATCCAGGGGGTACTATGGCTACACCTTC. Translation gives CSVEVSRGYYGYTF.

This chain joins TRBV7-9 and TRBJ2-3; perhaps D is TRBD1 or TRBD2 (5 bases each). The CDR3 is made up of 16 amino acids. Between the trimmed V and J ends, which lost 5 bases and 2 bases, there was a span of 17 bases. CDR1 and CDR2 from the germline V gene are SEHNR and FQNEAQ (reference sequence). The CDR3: CASSMGDRFPTDTQYF. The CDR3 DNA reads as TGTGCCAGCAGCATGGGGGACCGATTCCCCACAGATACGCAGTATTTT.

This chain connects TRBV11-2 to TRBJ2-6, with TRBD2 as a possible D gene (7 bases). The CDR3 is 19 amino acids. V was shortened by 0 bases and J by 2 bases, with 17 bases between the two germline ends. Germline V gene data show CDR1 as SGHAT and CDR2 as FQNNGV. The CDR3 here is CASSLDSWGGAAGANVLTF. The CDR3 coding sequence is TGTGCCAGCAGCTTAGATTCTTGGGGGGGCGCCGCTGGGGCCAACGTCCTGACTTTC.